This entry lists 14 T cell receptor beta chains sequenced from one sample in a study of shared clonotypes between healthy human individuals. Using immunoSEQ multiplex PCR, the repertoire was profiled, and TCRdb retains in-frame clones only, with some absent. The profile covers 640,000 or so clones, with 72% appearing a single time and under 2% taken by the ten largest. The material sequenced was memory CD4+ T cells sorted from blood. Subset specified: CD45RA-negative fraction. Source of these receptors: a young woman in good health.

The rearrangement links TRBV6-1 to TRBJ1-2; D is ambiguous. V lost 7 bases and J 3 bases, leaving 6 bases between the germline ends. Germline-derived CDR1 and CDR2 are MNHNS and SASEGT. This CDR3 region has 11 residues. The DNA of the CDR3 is TGTGCCAGCAAGCGGGACTATGGCTACACCTTC. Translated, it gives CASKRDYGYTF.

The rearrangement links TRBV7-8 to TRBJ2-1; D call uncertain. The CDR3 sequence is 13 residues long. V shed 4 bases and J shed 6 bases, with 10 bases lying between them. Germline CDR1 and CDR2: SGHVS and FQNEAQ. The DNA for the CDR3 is TGTGCCAGCAGCTACGACCCTTTCAATGAGCAGTTCTTC. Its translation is CASSYDPFNEQFF.

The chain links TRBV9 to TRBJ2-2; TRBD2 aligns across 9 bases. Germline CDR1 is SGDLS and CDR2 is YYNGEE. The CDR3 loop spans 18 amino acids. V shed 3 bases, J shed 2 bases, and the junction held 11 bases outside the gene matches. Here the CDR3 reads CASSDSSGRIVNTGELFF. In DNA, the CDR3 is TGTGCCAGCAGCGACTCGAGCGGGAGGATTGTAAACACCGGGGAGCTGTTTTTT.

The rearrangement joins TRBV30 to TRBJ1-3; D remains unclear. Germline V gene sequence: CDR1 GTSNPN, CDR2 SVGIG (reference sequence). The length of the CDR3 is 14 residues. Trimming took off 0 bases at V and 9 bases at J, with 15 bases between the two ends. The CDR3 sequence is CAWSVQGSPGTIYF. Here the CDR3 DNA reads TGTGCCTGGAGTGTGCAAGGTTCTCCGGGCACCATATATTTT.

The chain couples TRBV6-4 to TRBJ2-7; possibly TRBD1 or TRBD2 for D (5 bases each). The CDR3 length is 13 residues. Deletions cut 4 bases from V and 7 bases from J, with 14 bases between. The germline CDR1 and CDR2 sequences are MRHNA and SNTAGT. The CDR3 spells CASSVVQGEEQYF. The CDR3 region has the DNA TGTGCCAGCAGTGTAGTTCAGGGAGAGGAGCAGTACTTC.

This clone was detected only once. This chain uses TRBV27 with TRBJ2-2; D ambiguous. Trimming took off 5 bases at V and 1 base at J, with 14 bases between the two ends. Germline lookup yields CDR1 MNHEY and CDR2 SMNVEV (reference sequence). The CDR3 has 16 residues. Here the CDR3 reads CASSIHPTGNTGELFF. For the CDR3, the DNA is TGTGCCAGCAGTATCCACCCGACTGGGAACACCGGGGAGCTGTTTTTT.

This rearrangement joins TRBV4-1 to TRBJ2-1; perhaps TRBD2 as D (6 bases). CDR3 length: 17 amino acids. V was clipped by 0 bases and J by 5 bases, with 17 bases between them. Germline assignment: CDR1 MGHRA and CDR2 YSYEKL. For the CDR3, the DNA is TGCGCCAGCAGCCAAGATAAGTCGGCTAGCGAAGACAATGAGCAGTTCTTC. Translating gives CASSQDKSASEDNEQFF.

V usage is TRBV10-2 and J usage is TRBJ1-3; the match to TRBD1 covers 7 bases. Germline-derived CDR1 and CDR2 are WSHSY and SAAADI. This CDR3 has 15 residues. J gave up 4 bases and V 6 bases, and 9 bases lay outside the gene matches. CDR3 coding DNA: TGCGCCAGCAGGGCCCCCGGGACAGACGGAAACACCATATATTTT. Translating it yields CASRAPGTDGNTIYF.

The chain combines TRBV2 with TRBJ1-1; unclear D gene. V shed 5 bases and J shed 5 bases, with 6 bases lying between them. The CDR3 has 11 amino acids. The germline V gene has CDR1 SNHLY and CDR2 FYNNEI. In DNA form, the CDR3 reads TGTGCCAGCAGTCGATATACTGAAGCTTTCTTT. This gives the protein CASSRYTEAFF.

CDR3 in DNA: TGTGCCAGCAGCTTAACCCCGACAGGGGGGTATCAGCCCCAGCATTTT. It yields the protein CASSLTPTGGYQPQHF. The V gene is TRBV7-2, the J gene TRBJ1-5; 9 bases fit TRBD1. CDR3 length: 16 amino acids. Trimming cost V 2 bases and J 5 bases; bases outside gene matches: 7. Looked up from germline, CDR1 is SGHTA and CDR2 is FQGNSA.

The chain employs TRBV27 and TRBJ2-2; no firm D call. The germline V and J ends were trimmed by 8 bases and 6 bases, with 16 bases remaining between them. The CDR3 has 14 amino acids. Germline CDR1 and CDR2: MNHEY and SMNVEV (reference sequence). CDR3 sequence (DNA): TGTGCCAGCCGCCGGGCCATGGACGCCGGGGAGCTGTTTTTT. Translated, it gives CASRRAMDAGELFF.

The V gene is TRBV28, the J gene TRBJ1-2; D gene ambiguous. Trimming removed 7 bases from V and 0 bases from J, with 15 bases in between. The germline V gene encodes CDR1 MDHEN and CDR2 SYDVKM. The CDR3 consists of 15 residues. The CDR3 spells CASTIGVGTNYGYTF. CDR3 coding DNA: TGTGCCAGCACCATAGGAGTGGGGACTAACTATGGCTACACCTTC.

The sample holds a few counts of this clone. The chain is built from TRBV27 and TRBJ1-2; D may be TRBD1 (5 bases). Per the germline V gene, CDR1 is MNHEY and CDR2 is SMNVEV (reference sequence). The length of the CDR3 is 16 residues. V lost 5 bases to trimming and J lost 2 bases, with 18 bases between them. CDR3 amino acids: CASSPYRDWGNYGYTF. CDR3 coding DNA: TGTGCCAGCAGTCCCTACCGGGACTGGGGGAACTATGGCTACACCTTC.

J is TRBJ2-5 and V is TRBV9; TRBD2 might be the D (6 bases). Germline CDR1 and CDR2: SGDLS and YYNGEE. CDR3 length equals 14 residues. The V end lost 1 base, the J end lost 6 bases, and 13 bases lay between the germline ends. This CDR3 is CASSVTGGSQTQYF. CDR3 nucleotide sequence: TGTGCCAGCAGCGTAACTGGAGGGAGTCAGACCCAGTACTTC.